The next 11 T cell receptor beta chains were all read from a single sample in a study of regulatory T cells in long-lasting Graves disease. Through Arm-PCR of CDR3 regions and iRepertoire HTBI primers, TCR beta libraries were built. TCRdb re-called the multiplex PCR reads with MiXCR, one entry per CDR3 protein. The table includes a few hundred thousand distinct CDR3 sequences, roughly a fifth detected once. Time point indicated: persistent/refractory GD, antithyroid drugs over 5 years with positive TRAb. PBMC RNA was the source of the TCR library. The sample in question was peripheral blood mononuclear cells (PBMCs), obtained when the disease was refractory, from a patient treated with antithyroid drugs. The origin of the receptors is a female donor with Graves disease.

This clonotype was counted ten times or more. This chain connects TRBV5-1 to TRBJ1-1; 7 positions match TRBD1. Germline V CDR1 and CDR2: SGHRS, YFSETQ. The CDR3 sequence is 16 residues long. Trimming cost V 4 bases and J 3 bases; bases outside gene matches: 12. The CDR3 DNA sequence: TGCGCCAGCAGCCACCAGGGGACAGAATATTACACTGAAGCTTTCTTT. Its translation: CASSHQGTEYYTEAFF.

Details on this clonotype: A read error may account for a junction end that differs from germline. V gene TRBV30 combines with J gene TRBJ2-5, with D uncertain. Germline V gives CDR1 GTSNPN, CDR2 SVGIG (reference sequence). The CDR3 consists of 14 residues. CDR3 DNA: TGTGCCTGGAGTGTAATTGTCAGAAGAGAGGCCCAGTACTTC. It is translated as CAWSVIVRREAQYF.

This clonotype was recorded only once. Compared with germline, one end of the junction differs, possibly owing to a read error. V usage is TRBV12-3 or TRBV12-4 and J usage is TRBJ2-7; the match to TRBD1 covers 7 bases. CDR3 length: 14 amino acids. CDR3 in amino acids: CASSPRQGTYEQCF. CDR3 DNA: TGTGCCAGCAGTCCCCGACAGGGAACCTACGAGCAGTGCTTC.

This clonotype occurred a few times. The genes are TRBV19 and TRBJ2-7; TRBD1 matches 7 bases. Per germline, CDR1 LNHDA and CDR2 SQIVND (reference sequence). The J segment lost 5 bases and the V segment lost 4 bases, leaving 8 bases of the junction unmatched. The length of the CDR3 is 14 residues. CDR3 amino acids: CASSRATGTNEQYF. As DNA, the CDR3 is TGTGCCAGTAGTAGAGCGACAGGGACAAACGAGCAGTACTTC.

This clonotype appeared many times. The chain combines TRBV11-2 with TRBJ2-7, with D tentatively TRBD2 (6 bases). Per the germline V gene, CDR1 is SGHAT and CDR2 is FQNNGV. The CDR3 is 17 amino acids. The ends were cut back, 3 bases at V and 1 base at J, with 19 bases in the middle. CDR3 residues: CASSLTVGSSGSYEQYF. In nucleotides, the CDR3 is TGTGCCAGCAGCTTGACGGTAGGGAGTAGCGGTTCCTACGAGCAGTACTTC.

This clonotype was seen at least ten times. The V gene is TRBV11-2, the J gene TRBJ1-4; 8 bases agree with TRBD1. The CDR3 is made up of 18 amino acids. The V gene's germline CDR1 is SGHAT and CDR2 FQNNGV. Unmatched junction bases numbered 10, after V lost 4 bases and J lost 0 bases. The CDR3 sequence is CASSYRGIAEATNEKLFF. CDR3 nucleotide sequence: TGTGCCAGCAGCTACAGGGGGATAGCCGAAGCAACTAATGAAAAACTGTTTTTT.

This clonotype showed up just a few times. The chain is built from TRBV9 and TRBJ1-6, with a tentative D call TRBD1 (5 bases). Trimming shortened V by 0 bases and J by 8 bases, and 9 bases separated the two germline ends. CDR3 length: 14 amino acids. Germline CDR1 and CDR2: SGDLS and YYNGEE. The CDR3 DNA sequence: TGTGCCAGCAGCGTAGAGGCCAGGGATTCACCCCTCCACTTT. Amino acids: CASSVEARDSPLHF.

V and J are TRBV6-2 or TRBV6-3 and TRBJ1-5; a weak D match, TRBD1 (6 bases). This CDR3 is built from 16 residues. V dropped 9 bases and J dropped 4 bases, with 22 bases sitting between them. The germline V gene has CDR1 MNHEY and CDR2 SVGEGT. The CDR3 sequence is CASLDRRSTENQPQHF. The CDR3 nucleotides read TGTGCCAGTTTAGACAGGCGGTCTACCGAAAATCAGCCCCAGCATTTT.

J is TRBJ1-5 and V is TRBV6-2 or TRBV6-3; D remains unclear. In germline, CDR1 is MNHEY, CDR2 SVGEGT. This CDR3 is 18 amino acids long. V gave up 2 bases and J gave up 1 base, with 18 bases separating them. The CDR3 region is CASSYTLYAGSSNQPQHF. CDR3 DNA: TGTGCCAGCAGTTACACGCTTTACGCCGGGTCCAGCAATCAGCCCCAGCATTTT.

This clonotype was seen more than once but under ten times. The chain is built from TRBV27 and TRBJ2-3; TRBD2 aligns across 12 bases. Germline trimming cut 7 bases from V and 8 bases from J; bases unmatched to any gene: 10. The CDR3 has 15 amino acids. Germline V lookup: CDR1 MNHEY, CDR2 SMNVEV (reference sequence). The CDR3 loop reads CASTGLAGSGGTQYF. CDR3 in DNA: TGTGCCAGCACCGGACTAGCGGGATCTGGTGGTACGCAGTATTTT.

This clonotype was counted only a few times. The chain combines TRBV5-8 with TRBJ1-6; 7 bases map to TRBD1. V dropped 4 bases and J dropped 7; count of bases not matched to a gene: 14. The germline CDR1 and CDR2 sequences are SGHTS and YDEGEE. This CDR3 contains 17 residues. CDR3 sequence: CASSLGQAPLLNSPLHF. Written as DNA, the CDR3 is TGTGCCAGCAGCCTCGGACAGGCCCCTCTCCTGAATTCACCCCTCCACTTT.